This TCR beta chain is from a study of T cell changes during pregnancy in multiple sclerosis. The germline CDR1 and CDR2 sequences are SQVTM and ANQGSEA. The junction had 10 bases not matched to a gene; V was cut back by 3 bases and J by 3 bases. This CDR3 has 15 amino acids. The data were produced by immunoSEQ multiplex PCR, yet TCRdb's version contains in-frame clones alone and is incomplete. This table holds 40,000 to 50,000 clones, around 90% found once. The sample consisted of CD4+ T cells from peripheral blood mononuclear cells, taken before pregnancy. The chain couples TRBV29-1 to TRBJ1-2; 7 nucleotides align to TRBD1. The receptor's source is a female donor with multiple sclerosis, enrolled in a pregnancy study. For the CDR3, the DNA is TGCAGCGTTGACTCTACCGTTACAGGGGACTATGGCTACACCTTC. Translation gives CSVDSTVTGDYGYTF.